This TCR beta chain was sequenced during a study of blood T cell repertoires in COVID-19. Assignment of participants to cohorts was predicated upon participant-reported clinical history. Measured with immunoSEQ multiplex PCR; TCRdb has only the in-frame clones, and not every one. This sample carries about 180,000 clones, roughly 86% of them seen once, and the ten largest clones take about 8.6%. The germline gives CDR1 SNHLY, CDR2 FYNNEI. The V gene end was trimmed by 1 base and the J gene end by 7 bases; junction bases not matched to a gene: 5. The CDR3 totals 15 residues. Sequencing was carried out using PBMCs or T cells enriched from blood (not recorded which). This chain links TRBV2 with TRBJ2-1, with 9 bases aligning to TRBD1. This clonotype originated in a woman under 40 who had recovered from COVID-19. The CDR3 reads CASSEGQGGINEQFF. DNA for the CDR3: TGTGCCAGCAGTGAAGGACAGGGGGGGATAAATGAGCAGTTCTTC.